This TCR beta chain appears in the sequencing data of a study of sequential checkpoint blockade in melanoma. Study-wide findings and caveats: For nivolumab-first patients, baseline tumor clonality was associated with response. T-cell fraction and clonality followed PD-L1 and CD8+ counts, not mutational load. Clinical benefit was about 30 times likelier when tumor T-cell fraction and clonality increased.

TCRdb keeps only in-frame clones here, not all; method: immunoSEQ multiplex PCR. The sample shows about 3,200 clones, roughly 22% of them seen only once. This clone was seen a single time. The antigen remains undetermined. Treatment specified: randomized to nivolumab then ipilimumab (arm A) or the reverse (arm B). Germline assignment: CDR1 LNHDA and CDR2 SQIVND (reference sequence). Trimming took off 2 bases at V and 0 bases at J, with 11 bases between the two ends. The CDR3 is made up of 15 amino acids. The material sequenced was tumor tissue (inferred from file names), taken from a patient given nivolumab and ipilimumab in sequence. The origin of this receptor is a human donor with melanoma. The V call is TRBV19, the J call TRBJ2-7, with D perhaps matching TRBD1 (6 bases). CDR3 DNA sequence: TGTGCCAGTAGTATACAGGGGCCCGGCTCCTACGAGCAGTACTTC. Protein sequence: CASSIQGPGSYEQYF.